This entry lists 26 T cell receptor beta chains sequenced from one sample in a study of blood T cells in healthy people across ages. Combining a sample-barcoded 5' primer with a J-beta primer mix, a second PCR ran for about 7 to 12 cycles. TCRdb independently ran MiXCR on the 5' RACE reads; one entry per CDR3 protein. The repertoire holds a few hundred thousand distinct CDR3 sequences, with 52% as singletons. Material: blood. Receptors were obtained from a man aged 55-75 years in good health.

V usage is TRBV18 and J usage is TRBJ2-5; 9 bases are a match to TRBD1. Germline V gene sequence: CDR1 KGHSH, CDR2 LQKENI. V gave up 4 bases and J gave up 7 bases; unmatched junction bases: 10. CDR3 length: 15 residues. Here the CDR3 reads CASSHTGTGRVTQYF. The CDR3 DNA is TGTGCCAGCTCACATACCGGGACAGGGCGTGTGACCCAGTACTTC.

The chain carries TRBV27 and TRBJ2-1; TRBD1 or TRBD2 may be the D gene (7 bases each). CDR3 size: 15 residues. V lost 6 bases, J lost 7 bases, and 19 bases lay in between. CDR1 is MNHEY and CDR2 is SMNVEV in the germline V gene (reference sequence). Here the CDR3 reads CASSPDRAGGNEQFF. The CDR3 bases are TGTGCCAGCAGCCCCGACAGGGCCGGGGGGAATGAGCAGTTCTTC.

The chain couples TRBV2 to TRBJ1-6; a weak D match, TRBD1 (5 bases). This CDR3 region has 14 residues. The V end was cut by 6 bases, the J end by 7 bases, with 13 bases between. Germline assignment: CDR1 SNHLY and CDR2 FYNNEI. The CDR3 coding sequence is TGTGCCAGCAGGGGAGGGACTACAAATTCACCCCTCCACTTT. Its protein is CASRGGTTNSPLHF.

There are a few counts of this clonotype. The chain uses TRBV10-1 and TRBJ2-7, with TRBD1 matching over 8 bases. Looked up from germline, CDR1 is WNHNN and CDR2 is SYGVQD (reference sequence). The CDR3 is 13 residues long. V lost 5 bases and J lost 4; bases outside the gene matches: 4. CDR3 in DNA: TGCGCCAGCAGTCCGACAGGGGAGTACGAGCAGTACTTC. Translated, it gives CASSPTGEYEQYF.

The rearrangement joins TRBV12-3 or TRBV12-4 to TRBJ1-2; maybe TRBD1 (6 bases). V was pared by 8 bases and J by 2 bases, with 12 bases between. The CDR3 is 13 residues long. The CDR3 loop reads CASGRDTNYGYTF. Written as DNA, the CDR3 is TGTGCCAGCGGCCGGGACACCAACTATGGCTACACCTTC.

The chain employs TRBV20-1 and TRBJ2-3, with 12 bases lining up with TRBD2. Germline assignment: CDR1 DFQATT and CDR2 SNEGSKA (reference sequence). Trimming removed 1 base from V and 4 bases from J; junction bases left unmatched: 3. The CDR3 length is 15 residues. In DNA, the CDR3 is TGCAGTGCTAGAGGGGCTAGCGGGAGGGCAGATACGCAGTATTTT. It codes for CSARGASGRADTQYF.

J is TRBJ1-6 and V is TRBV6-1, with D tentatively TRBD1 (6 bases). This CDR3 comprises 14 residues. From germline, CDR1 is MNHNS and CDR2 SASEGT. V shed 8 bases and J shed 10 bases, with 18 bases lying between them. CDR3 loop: CASSQSGGNSPLHF. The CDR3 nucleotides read TGTGCCAGCTCGCAAAGTGGGGGCAACTCACCCCTCCACTTT.

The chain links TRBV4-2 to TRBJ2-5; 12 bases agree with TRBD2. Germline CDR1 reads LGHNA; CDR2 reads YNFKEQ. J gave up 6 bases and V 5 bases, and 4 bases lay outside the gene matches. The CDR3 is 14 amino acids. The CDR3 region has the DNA TGTGCCAGCAGCAGTCTAGCGGGGGGGAAGACCCAGTACTTC. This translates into CASSSLAGGKTQYF.

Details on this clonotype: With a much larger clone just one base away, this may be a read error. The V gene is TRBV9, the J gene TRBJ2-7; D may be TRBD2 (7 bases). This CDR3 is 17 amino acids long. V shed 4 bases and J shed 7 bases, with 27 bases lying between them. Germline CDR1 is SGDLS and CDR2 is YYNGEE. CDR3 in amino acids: CASSPRLIGGGRDEQYF. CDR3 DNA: TGTGCCAGCAGCCCCCGTCTTATAGGGGGGGGCCGCGATGAGCAGTACTTC. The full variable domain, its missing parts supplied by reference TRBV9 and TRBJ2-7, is DSGVTQTPKHLITATGQRVTLRCSPRSGDLSVYWYQQSLDQGLQFLIQYYNGEERAKGNILERFSAQQFPDLHSELNLSSLELGDSALYFCASSPRLIGGGRDEQYFGPGTRLTVT.

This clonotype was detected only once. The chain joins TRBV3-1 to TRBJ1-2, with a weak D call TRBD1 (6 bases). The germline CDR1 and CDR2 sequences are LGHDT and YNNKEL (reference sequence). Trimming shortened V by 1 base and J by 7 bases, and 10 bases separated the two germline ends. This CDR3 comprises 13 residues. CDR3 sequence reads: CASSQGQGTGYTF. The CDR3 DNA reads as TGTGCCAGCAGCCAAGGGCAGGGGACTGGCTACACCTTC.

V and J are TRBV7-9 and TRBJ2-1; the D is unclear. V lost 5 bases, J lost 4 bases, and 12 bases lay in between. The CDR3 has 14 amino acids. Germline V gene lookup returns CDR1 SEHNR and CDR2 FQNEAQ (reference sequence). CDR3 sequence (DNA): TGTGCCAGCAGCCCCGAGGTTCAGTACAATGAGCAGTTCTTC. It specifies CASSPEVQYNEQFF.

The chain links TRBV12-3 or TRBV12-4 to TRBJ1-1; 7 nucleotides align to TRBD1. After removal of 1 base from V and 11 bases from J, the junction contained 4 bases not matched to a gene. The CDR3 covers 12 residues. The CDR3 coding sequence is TGTGCCAGCAGTTTAGTCGAGGGGGCGGCTTTCTTT. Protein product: CASSLVEGAAFF.

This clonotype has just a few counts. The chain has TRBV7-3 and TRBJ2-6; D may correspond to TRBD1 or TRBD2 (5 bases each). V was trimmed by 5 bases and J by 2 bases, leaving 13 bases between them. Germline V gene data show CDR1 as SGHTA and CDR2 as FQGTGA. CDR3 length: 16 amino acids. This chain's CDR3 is CASSDPLGAGANVLTF. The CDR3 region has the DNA TGTGCCAGCAGCGATCCATTGGGGGCTGGGGCCAACGTCCTGACTTTC. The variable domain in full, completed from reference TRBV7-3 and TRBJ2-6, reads GAGVSQTPSNKVTEKGKYVELRCDPISGHTALYWYRQSLGQGPEFLIYFQGTGAADDSGLPNDRFFAVRPEGSVSTLKIQRTERGDSAVYLCASSDPLGAGANVLTFGAGSRLTVL.

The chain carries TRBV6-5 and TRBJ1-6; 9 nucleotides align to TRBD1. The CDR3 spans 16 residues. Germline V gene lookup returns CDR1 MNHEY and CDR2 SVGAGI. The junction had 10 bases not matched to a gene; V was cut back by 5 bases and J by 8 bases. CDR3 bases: TGTGCCAGCAGTCCGCTCAGGACAGGGGTGGATTCACCCCTCCACTTT. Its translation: CASSPLRTGVDSPLHF.

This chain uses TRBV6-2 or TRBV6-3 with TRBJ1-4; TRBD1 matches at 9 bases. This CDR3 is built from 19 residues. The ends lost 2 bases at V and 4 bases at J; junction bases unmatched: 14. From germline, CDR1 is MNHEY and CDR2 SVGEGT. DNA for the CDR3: TGTGCCAGCAGTTACACGACCTTGGACACGGACAGGGGTAATGAAAAACTGTTTTTT. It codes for CASSYTTLDTDRGNEKLFF.

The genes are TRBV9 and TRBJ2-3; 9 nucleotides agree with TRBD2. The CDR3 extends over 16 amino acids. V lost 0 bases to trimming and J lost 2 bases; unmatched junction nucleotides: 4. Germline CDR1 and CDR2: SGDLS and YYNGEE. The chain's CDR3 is CASSVGGGAPTDTQYF. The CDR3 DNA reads TGTGCCAGCAGCGTAGGCGGGGGGGCCCCCACAGATACGCAGTATTTT. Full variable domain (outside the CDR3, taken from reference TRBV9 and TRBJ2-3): DSGVTQTPKHLITATGQRVTLRCSPRSGDLSVYWYQQSLDQGLQFLIQYYNGEERAKGNILERFSAQQFPDLHSELNLSSLELGDSALYFCASSVGGGAPTDTQYFGPGTRLTVL.

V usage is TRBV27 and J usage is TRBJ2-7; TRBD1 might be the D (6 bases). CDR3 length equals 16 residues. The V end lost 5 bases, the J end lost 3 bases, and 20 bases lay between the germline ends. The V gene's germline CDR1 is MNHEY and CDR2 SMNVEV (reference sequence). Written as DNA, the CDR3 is TGTGCCAGCAGTCCCTCTACAGGGCTAATAGACTACGAGCAGTACTTC. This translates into CASSPSTGLIDYEQYF.

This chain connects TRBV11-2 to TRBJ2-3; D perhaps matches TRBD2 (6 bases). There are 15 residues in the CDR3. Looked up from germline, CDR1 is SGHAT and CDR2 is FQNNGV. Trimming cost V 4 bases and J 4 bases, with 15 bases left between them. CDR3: CASSSWAGSADTQYF. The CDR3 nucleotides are TGTGCCAGCAGCTCCTGGGCCGGGAGCGCAGATACGCAGTATTTT.

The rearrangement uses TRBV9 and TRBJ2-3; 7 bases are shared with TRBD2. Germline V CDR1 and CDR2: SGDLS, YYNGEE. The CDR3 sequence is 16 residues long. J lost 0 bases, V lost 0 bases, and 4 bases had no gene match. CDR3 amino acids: CASSVAGTKSTDTQYF. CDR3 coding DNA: TGTGCCAGCAGCGTAGCGGGGACTAAGAGCACAGATACGCAGTATTTT.

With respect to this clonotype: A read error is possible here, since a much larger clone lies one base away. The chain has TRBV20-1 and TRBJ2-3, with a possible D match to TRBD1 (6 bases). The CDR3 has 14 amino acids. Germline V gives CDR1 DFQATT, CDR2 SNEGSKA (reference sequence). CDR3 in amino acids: CRAPRQERTDTQYF. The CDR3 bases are TGCCGTGCACCCCGACAGGAGCGCACAGATACGCAGTATTTT.

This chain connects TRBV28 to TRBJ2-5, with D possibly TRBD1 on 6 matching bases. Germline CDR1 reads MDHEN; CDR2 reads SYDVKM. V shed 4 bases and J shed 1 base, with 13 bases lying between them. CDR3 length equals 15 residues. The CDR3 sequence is CASSWGAGAQETQYF. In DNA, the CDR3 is TGTGCCAGCAGTTGGGGAGCAGGGGCCCAAGAGACCCAGTACTTC.

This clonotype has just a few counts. The CDR3 DNA reads TGTGCCAGCAGGGTGGGACTAGGCGAGCAGTACTTC. This translates into CASRVGLGEQYF. The chain employs TRBV6-1 and TRBJ2-7; TRBD2 matches 8 bases. The junction had 4 bases not matched to a gene; V was cut back by 6 bases and J by 6 bases. The CDR3 length is 12 residues. Germline CDR1 reads MNHNS; CDR2 reads SASEGT.

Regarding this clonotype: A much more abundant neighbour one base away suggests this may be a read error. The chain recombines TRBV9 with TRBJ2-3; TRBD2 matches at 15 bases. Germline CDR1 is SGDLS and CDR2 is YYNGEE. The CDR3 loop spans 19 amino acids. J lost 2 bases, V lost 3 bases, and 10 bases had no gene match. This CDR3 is CASSGRGLAGGPLTDTQYF. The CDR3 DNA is TGTGCCAGCAGCGGGCGGGGACTAGCGGGAGGACCTCTCACAGATACGCAGTATTTT.

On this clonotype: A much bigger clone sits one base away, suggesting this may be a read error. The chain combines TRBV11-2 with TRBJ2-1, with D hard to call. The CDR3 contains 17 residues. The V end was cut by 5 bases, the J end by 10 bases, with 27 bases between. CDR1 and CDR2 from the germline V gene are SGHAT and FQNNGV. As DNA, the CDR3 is TGTGCCAGCAGCCCGTATTCTTTTCTCTCGCCCTCCTACGAGCAGTTCTTC. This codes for CASSPYSFLSPSYEQFF.

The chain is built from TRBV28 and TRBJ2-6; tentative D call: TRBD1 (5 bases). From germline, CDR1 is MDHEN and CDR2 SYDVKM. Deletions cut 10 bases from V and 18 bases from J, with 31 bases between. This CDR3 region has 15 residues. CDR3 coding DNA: TGTGCCACCCACTGGGGTCACTCTGGGGCCAACGTCTCGACTTTC. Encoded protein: CATHWGHSGANVSTF.

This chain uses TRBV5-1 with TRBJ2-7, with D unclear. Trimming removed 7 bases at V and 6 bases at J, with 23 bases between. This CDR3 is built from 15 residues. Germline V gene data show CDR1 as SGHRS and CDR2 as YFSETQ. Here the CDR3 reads CASGSKVMGRAEQYF. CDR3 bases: TGCGCCAGCGGCTCGAAAGTGATGGGTCGGGCCGAGCAGTACTTC.